This record looks at one T cell receptor (beta chain) sequence and its context. The antigen is undetermined. Other nucleotide sequences from this sample produce the same CDR3. The germline gives CDR1 MNHEY, CDR2 SVGAGI. Trimming removed 6 bases at V and 9 bases at J, with 15 bases between. The length of the CDR3 is 12 residues. This sample was included in a study of cytomegalovirus exposure and HLA in healthy donors. Turning to the study itself: Early released data comprised around 80 million unique TCRs from HLA-typed donors.

The PCR employed 60 Vbeta primers together with 13 Jbeta primers. The assay was immunoSEQ multiplex PCR, and TCRdb's table has in-frame clones only and misses some. The sample includes around 150,000 clones, around 79% of them seen just once. The study's findings and limits: Specificity for CMV antigens was confirmed in vitro for a few of the CMV-associated chains.

This clonotype originated in a human donor in good health. The sample taken for sequencing was PBMCs. The chain links TRBV6-5 to TRBJ2-7; a possible D gene is TRBD1 (6 bases). The CDR3 spells CASRQGPTVQYF. The CDR3 nucleotides are TGTGCCAGCAGACAGGGACCGACCGTGCAGTACTTC.